The TCR beta chain described here comes from a study of radiotherapy plus CTLA-4 blockade in lung cancer. Points from the study as a whole: Early blood T cell clone dynamics reportedly forecast response best, with interferon-beta.

With respect to this clone: Its antigen is unidentified.

The table came from immunoSEQ multiplex PCR; TCRdb's copy has only in-frame clones and leaves some out. The table lists some 66,000 clones, around 83% of them singletons. Looked up from germline, CDR1 is LNHNV and CDR2 is YYDKDF (reference sequence). The CDR3 has 15 amino acids. The V segment lost 0 bases and the J segment 8 bases; nucleotides outside the gene matches: 9. The chain recombines TRBV15 with TRBJ1-2, with 7 bases that match TRBD1. Here the sequenced sample was peripheral blood, taken from a patient treated with radiotherapy plus ipilimumab. The sequence came from a human donor with non-small cell lung cancer who had a partial response to radiotherapy plus ipilimumab. The CDR3 protein is CATSRDNTGVGGYTF. The CDR3 coding sequence is TGTGCCACCAGCAGAGATAATACAGGGGTAGGCGGCTACACCTTC.